These 26 T cell receptor beta chains were all obtained from the same sample, sequenced in a study of T cell responses to AZD1222 COVID-19 vaccine. Generated by immunoSEQ multiplex PCR, the TCRdb table keeps only in-frame clones and is missing some. Here the sample spans about 82,000 clones, 75% to 90% being singletons. This material consisted of peripheral blood, taken on day 0 of AZD1222 vaccination. These receptors were taken from an adult in good health.

The chain couples TRBV2 to TRBJ1-2, with TRBD1 matching over 7 bases. Looked up from germline, CDR1 is SNHLY and CDR2 is FYNNEI. The CDR3 extends over 14 amino acids. V lost 2 bases, J lost 7 bases, and 7 bases stayed unmatched. DNA of the CDR3: TGTGCCAGCAGTGAACCTGGACAGGCTCTTGGCTACACCTTC. Its protein product is CASSEPGQALGYTF.

The rearrangement links TRBV18 to TRBJ2-7, with 7 positions matching TRBD1. Germline V gives CDR1 KGHSH, CDR2 LQKENI. V dropped 6 bases and J dropped 2; count of bases not matched to a gene: 7. This CDR3 spans 14 amino acids. CDR3 sequence: CASSSGQLAYEQYF. CDR3 bases: TGTGCCAGCTCGTCGGGACAGTTAGCCTACGAGCAGTACTTC.

The chain links TRBV2 to TRBJ1-2, with D perhaps TRBD1 (5 bases). Per the germline V gene, CDR1 is SNHLY and CDR2 is FYNNEI. The CDR3 is 16 amino acids. Trimming pared 2 bases from V and 7 bases from J, leaving 20 bases between. CDR3 in DNA: TGTGCCAGCAGTGAATTTGAGGGACGGAGATCCGTTGGCTACACCTTC. Translating gives CASSEFEGRRSVGYTF.

The chain recombines TRBV5-6 with TRBJ1-4; 9 bases align to TRBD1. Germline V gene lookup returns CDR1 SGHDT and CDR2 YYEEEE. With V trimmed by 5 bases and J by 6 bases, 8 bases remained unmatched. The length of the CDR3 is 15 residues. The CDR3 region is CASSRPGQGHEKLFF. In DNA form, the CDR3 reads TGTGCCAGCAGTCGCCCGGGACAGGGTCATGAAAAACTGTTTTTT.

This rearrangement joins TRBV27 to TRBJ1-1, with D possibly matching TRBD1 (5 bases). The CDR3 length is 13 residues. Germline V gene data show CDR1 as MNHEY and CDR2 as SMNVEV (reference sequence). The V end was cut by 8 bases, the J end by 5 bases, with 15 bases between. The CDR3 reads CASRNRGWTEAFF. Written as DNA, the CDR3 is TGTGCCAGCCGGAACCGGGGGTGGACTGAAGCTTTCTTT.

The J gene is TRBJ1-1, the V gene TRBV18, with D possibly being TRBD1 (5 bases). CDR3 length: 15 amino acids. Germline V lookup: CDR1 KGHSH, CDR2 LQKENI. The V end was cut by 0 bases, the J end by 5 bases, with 13 bases between. In DNA form, the CDR3 reads TGTGCCAGCTCACCACCGGGCAGGGTGAGGACTGAAGCTTTCTTT. It is translated as CASSPPGRVRTEAFF.

This sequence joins TRBV5-1 and TRBJ2-7, with TRBD1 identical over 7 bases. The CDR3 length is 14 residues. The germline CDR1 and CDR2 sequences are SGHRS and YFSETQ. V gave up 7 bases and J gave up 2 bases; unmatched junction bases: 9. The CDR3: CASWDSLSPYEQYF. The CDR3 DNA reads TGCGCCAGCTGGGACAGTCTTTCCCCCTACGAGCAGTACTTC. Drawing the rest from reference TRBV5-1 and TRBJ2-7, the complete variable domain is KAGVTQTPRYLIKTRGQQVTLSCSPISGHRSVSWYQQTPGQGLQFLFEYFSETQRNKGNFPGRFSGRQFSNSRSEMNVSTLELGDSALYLCASWDSLSPYEQYFGPGTRLTVT.

This chain connects TRBV5-8 to TRBJ1-5; D gene unclear. Trimming took off 0 bases at V and 6 bases at J, with 10 bases between the two ends. From germline, CDR1 is SGHTS and CDR2 YDEGEE. The CDR3 length is 14 residues. CDR3 loop: CASSLVGFAQPQHF. The CDR3 coding sequence is TGTGCCAGCAGCTTGGTAGGGTTTGCTCAGCCCCAGCATTTT.

The chain has TRBV11-2 and TRBJ1-1; no firm D call. Per germline, CDR1 SGHAT and CDR2 FQNNGV. The CDR3 sequence is 14 residues long. Trimming shortened V by 0 bases and J by 1 base, and 6 bases separated the two germline ends. The CDR3 sequence: CASSLEVRNTEAFF. The CDR3 nucleotides are TGTGCCAGCAGCTTAGAAGTCAGGAACACTGAAGCTTTCTTT. Supplemented by reference TRBV11-2 and TRBJ1-1, the full variable domain reads EAGVAQSPRYKIIEKRQSVAFWCNPISGHATLYWYQQILGQGPKLLIQFQNNGVVDDSQLPKDRFSAERLKGVDSTLKIQPAKLEDSAVYLCASSLEVRNTEAFFGQGTRLTVV.

This chain joins TRBV9 and TRBJ2-2; 12 bases match TRBD1. Germline loops: CDR1 SGDLS, CDR2 YYNGEE. Trimming removed 2 bases from V and 0 bases from J; junction bases left unmatched: 5. The CDR3 covers 18 residues. The CDR3 nucleotides are TGTGCCAGCAGCGTCCCGGGACAGGGGGCAACGAACACCGGGGAGCTGTTTTTT. As protein: CASSVPGQGATNTGELFF.

CDR3 nucleotides: TGTGCCAGCAGTTCAAACCTACAGGGGCTCCGCTATGGCTACACCTTC. It specifies CASSSNLQGLRYGYTF. This sequence joins TRBV27 and TRBJ1-2; TRBD1 matches 7 bases. V was clipped by 4 bases and J by 4 bases; unmatched bases: 12. Looked up from germline, CDR1 is MNHEY and CDR2 is SMNVEV (reference sequence). The CDR3 sequence is 16 residues long.

The chain links TRBV28 to TRBJ2-3; no clear D gene. CDR3 length equals 16 residues. Germline CDR1 is MDHEN and CDR2 is SYDVKM. Deletions cut 6 bases from V and 1 base from J, with 17 bases between. The CDR3 protein is CASRIGPTGGTDTQYF. For the CDR3, the DNA is TGTGCCAGCAGAATCGGACCTACCGGAGGCACAGATACGCAGTATTTT.

The chain recombines TRBV27 with TRBJ1-1, with unresolved D. CDR1 is MNHEY, CDR2 SMNVEV, per germline (reference sequence). The CDR3 is 13 amino acids. Deletions cut 2 bases from V and 10 bases from J, with 14 bases between. The CDR3 nucleotides are TGTGCCAGCAGTTTAATGGCAGGTCGAAGAGCTTTCTTT. Protein sequence: CASSLMAGRRAFF.

The genes are TRBV3-1 (or the pseudogene TRBV3-2) and TRBJ1-1; perhaps TRBD1 as D (6 bases). The CDR3 runs to 15 residues. Germline values: CDR1 LGHDT, CDR2 YNNKEL (reference sequence). The V end was cut by 2 bases, the J end by 0 bases, with 10 bases between. CDR3 sequence: CASSQSGAMNTEAFF. The CDR3, as DNA: TGTGCCAGCAGCCAATCAGGGGCCATGAACACTGAAGCTTTCTTT.

CDR3 amino acids: CAWSDDSTDTQYF. As DNA, the CDR3 is TGTGCCTGGAGTGATGACAGCACAGATACGCAGTATTTT. The chain has TRBV30 and TRBJ2-3; D uncertain. The germline V and J ends were trimmed by 1 base and 0 bases, with 5 bases remaining between them. Per the germline V gene, CDR1 is GTSNPN and CDR2 is SVGIG (reference sequence). The length of the CDR3 is 13 residues.

V gene TRBV5-6 combines with J gene TRBJ1-2; 9 nucleotides line up with TRBD1. Germline CDR1 is SGHDT and CDR2 is YYEEEE. The CDR3 runs 14 residues. Trimming at V came to 4 bases and at J to 4 bases, leaving 5 bases not matched to a gene. CDR3 nucleotides: TGTGCCAGCAGCCGGACAGGGGAGACCTATGGCTACACCTTC. It specifies CASSRTGETYGYTF.

This chain joins TRBV5-1 and TRBJ2-5; 10 nucleotides line up with TRBD2. From germline, CDR1 is SGHRS and CDR2 YFSETQ. J gave up 5 bases and V 0 bases, and 4 bases lay outside the gene matches. This CDR3 has 15 amino acids. CDR3 nucleotides: TGCGCCAGCAGCTTGGCTAGCGGGGGTACGGAGACCCAGTACTTC. It yields the protein CASSLASGGTETQYF.

The chain carries TRBV3-1 (or the pseudogene TRBV3-2) and TRBJ2-3, with 12 bases lining up with TRBD2. V lost 6 bases to trimming and J lost 2 bases; unmatched junction nucleotides: 12. The germline V gene encodes CDR1 LGHDT and CDR2 YNNKEL (reference sequence). This CDR3 is built from 18 residues. The CDR3 nucleotides read TGTGCCAGCAGTAGGGGAATACTAGCGGGGGGCACCACAGATACGCAGTATTTT. Translation: CASSRGILAGGTTDTQYF.

The V and J genes are TRBV6-1 and TRBJ1-3, with no clear D. CDR1 and CDR2 from the germline V gene are MNHNS and SASEGT. The V and J ends lost 3 bases and 0 bases respectively, with 12 bases between them. The CDR3 is made up of 16 amino acids. CDR3 protein: CASSDLFVTSGNTIYF. DNA for the CDR3: TGTGCCAGCAGTGATCTATTTGTCACCTCTGGAAACACCATATATTTT.

This sequence joins TRBV27 and TRBJ2-7, with 8 bases that match TRBD1. CDR1 and CDR2 from the germline V gene are MNHEY and SMNVEV (reference sequence). V trimming: 6 bases; J trimming: 4 bases; junction bases outside the gene matches: 5. The CDR3 consists of 13 residues. The CDR3 spells CASSPGQEYEQYF. The CDR3, as DNA: TGTGCCAGCAGCCCGGGACAGGAATACGAGCAGTACTTC.

The J gene is TRBJ1-6, the V gene TRBV28; D may be TRBD1 (6 bases). V was cut by 6 bases and J by 8 bases, with 11 bases left in between. Per the germline V gene, CDR1 is MDHEN and CDR2 is SYDVKM. The CDR3 is 13 amino acids. The CDR3 is CASSWGPDSPLHF. The CDR3 coding sequence is TGTGCCAGCAGCTGGGGGCCGGATTCACCCCTCCACTTT.

CDR3 sequence (DNA): TGTGCCAGCAGCTTGATACGGGCGGACAATGAGCAGTTCTTC. Translated: CASSLIRADNEQFF. The rearrangement links TRBV5-6 to TRBJ2-1; D uncertain. Germline V gene lookup returns CDR1 SGHDT and CDR2 YYEEEE. CDR3 size: 14 residues. The V and J ends lost 1 base and 5 bases respectively, with 10 bases between them.

The chain recombines TRBV28 with TRBJ1-5; D is undetermined. In germline, CDR1 is MDHEN, CDR2 SYDVKM. The CDR3 runs 13 residues. Trimming took off 7 bases at V and 2 bases at J, with 9 bases between the two ends. Written as DNA, the CDR3 is TGTGCCAGCACCCCACCGGGCAATCAGCCCCAGCATTTT. This codes for CASTPPGNQPQHF.

J is TRBJ1-1 and V is TRBV6-5, with 9 bases aligning to TRBD1. The V and J ends lost 0 bases and 5 bases, in that order; junction bases with no gene match: 4. CDR1 and CDR2 from the germline V gene are MNHEY and SVGAGI. The CDR3 has 15 amino acids. For the CDR3, the DNA is TGTGCCAGCAGTTACTCGTACAGGGGGCGTACTGAAGCTTTCTTT. Its translation: CASSYSYRGRTEAFF.

This clone showed up just once. This chain uses TRBV2 with TRBJ1-3; a possible D gene is TRBD1 (6 bases). Germline-derived CDR1 and CDR2 are SNHLY and FYNNEI. Trimming shortened V by 9 bases and J by 2 bases, and 14 bases separated the two germline ends. The length of the CDR3 is 14 residues. The CDR3 nucleotides are TGTGCCAGTTCCGGGGGGCAGCCTGGAAACACCATATATTTT. Residues: CASSGGQPGNTIYF.

The gene calls are TRBV7-2 and TRBJ1-5; the match to TRBD1 covers 8 bases. Germline assignment: CDR1 SGHTA and CDR2 FQGNSA. Unmatched junction bases numbered 9, after V lost 2 bases and J lost 9 bases. This CDR3 has 15 amino acids. The CDR3 bases are TGTGCCAGCAGCTTAACCTGGCAGGGGGCTAGGCCCCAGCATTTT. Translation: CASSLTWQGARPQHF. Together with reference TRBV7-2 and TRBJ1-5, the CDR3 gives the full variable domain: GAGVSQSPSNKVTEKGKDVELRCDPISGHTALYWYRQSLGQGLEFLIYFQGNSAPDKSGLPSDRFSAERTGGSVSTLTIQRTQQEDSAVYLCASSLTWQGARPQHFGDGTRLSIL.